Listed here are 27 T cell receptor beta chains from one sample, sequenced in a study of PD-L1 blockade in urothelial cancer (TCRdb year 2017). Preparation of the library involved the immunoSEQ multiplex PCR assay. TCRdb obtained this table from immuneACCESS and retained in-frame rearrangements with V and J assigned. These tables miss some clones; where compared with another copy, unresolved V genes account for less than half of the shortfall, and the remainder is unexplained. Across this sample there are tens of thousands of clones, with approximately 92% seen only once. The ten largest make up 8.3% of the sample. Specimen: PBMCs, collected around atezolizumab (anti-PD-L1) treatment. The source is a man in his 70s with urothelial cancer.

V usage is TRBV27 and J usage is TRBJ2-5; 13 positions agree with TRBD2. The CDR3 runs to 16 residues. V dropped 4 bases and J dropped 7; count of bases not matched to a gene: 9. CDR1 is MNHEY, CDR2 SMNVEV, per germline (reference sequence). The CDR3 is CASSSTSGRGWGTQYF. The DNA of the CDR3 is TGTGCCAGCAGTTCAACTAGCGGGAGGGGGTGGGGGACCCAGTACTTC.

The genes are TRBV27 and TRBJ1-5, with 8 nucleotides matching TRBD1. Germline trimming cut 5 bases from V and 6 bases from J; bases unmatched to any gene: 6. Germline CDR1 MNHEY, CDR2 SMNVEV (reference sequence). CDR3 length: 14 amino acids. The CDR3 loop reads CASSLRTGSQPQHF. Here the CDR3 DNA reads TGTGCCAGCAGTCTCAGGACAGGGAGTCAGCCCCAGCATTTT.

The chain employs TRBV7-8 and TRBJ2-7; tentatively, D is TRBD2 (6 bases). V was pared by 5 bases and J by 1 base, with 15 bases between. CDR1 SGHVS and CDR2 FQNEAQ come from the germline V gene. The CDR3 loop spans 15 amino acids. Here the CDR3 DNA reads TGTGCCAGCAGCACCCGTCAGGGAGGATCCTACGAGCAGTACTTC. This codes for CASSTRQGGSYEQYF.

Note on this clone: Germline is not matched at one junction end, which may reflect a read error. The V call is TRBV27, the J call TRBJ2-5; TRBD1 might be the D (5 bases). CDR3 length equals 13 residues. Germline V gene data show CDR1 as MNHEY and CDR2 as SMNVEV (reference sequence). Here the CDR3 reads CATKRAGQESQYF. CDR3 DNA: TGTGCCACCAAACGTGCAGGACAAGAGTCCCAGTACTTC.

V is TRBV14 and J is TRBJ2-3; TRBD1 matches 7 bases. Germline V CDR1 and CDR2: SGHDN, FVKESK. The CDR3 has 15 amino acids. The V segment lost 3 bases and the J segment 2 bases; nucleotides outside the gene matches: 5. CDR3 in amino acids: CASSQTGLFTDTQYF. The CDR3 nucleotides read TGTGCCAGCAGCCAGACAGGGCTATTCACAGATACGCAGTATTTT. Looking up the rest from reference TRBV14 and TRBJ2-3 gives the full variable domain: EAGVTQFPSHSVIEKGQTVTLRCDPISGHDNLYWYRRVMGKEIKFLLHFVKESKQDESGMPNNRFLAERTGGTYSTLKVQPAELEDSGVYFCASSQTGLFTDTQYFGPGTRLTVL.

The chain has TRBV6-5 and TRBJ1-4, with a tentative D call TRBD1 (6 bases). Trimming took 7 bases from V and 14 from J, leaving 20 bases between them. This CDR3 contains 13 residues. The germline V gene has CDR1 MNHEY and CDR2 SVGAGI. CDR3 region: CASKGGMDVRLFF. The CDR3 DNA reads as TGTGCCAGCAAGGGGGGGATGGATGTTCGGCTGTTTTTT.

This clone was detected only once. A far larger clone is just one base off, so this is likely a read error. Other nucleotide sequences in the sample specify the same CDR3. The chain is built from TRBV27 and TRBJ1-2; the D is unclear. Germline V gene data show CDR1 as MNHEY and CDR2 as SMNVEV (reference sequence). This CDR3 has 13 residues. The V gene lost 3 bases and the J gene lost 2 bases, with 7 bases spanning the gap. The CDR3 DNA reads as TGTGCCAGCAGTTTCGAGGGAAACTATGGCTACACCTTC. Protein sequence: CASSFEGNYGYTF.

This clone occurred a few times. The V call is TRBV7-6, the J call TRBJ2-7, with D possibly matching TRBD2 (5 bases). CDR3 length: 15 residues. V was clipped by 4 bases and J by 3 bases, with 16 bases between them. Germline V lookup: CDR1 SGHVS, CDR2 FNYEAQ. The CDR3 spells CASSSAREAFYEQYF. DNA for the CDR3: TGTGCCAGCAGCTCTGCCCGGGAAGCCTTCTACGAGCAGTACTTC. The variable domain in full, with the rest retrieved from reference TRBV7-6 and TRBJ2-7, is GAGVSQSPRYKVTKRGQDVALRCDPISGHVSLYWYRQALGQGPEFLTYFNYEAQQDKSGLPNDRFSAERPEGSISTLTIQRTEQRDSAMYRCASSSAREAFYEQYFGPGTRLTVT.

The chain joins TRBV5-1 to TRBJ1-6; no definite D call. This CDR3 contains 15 residues. The V gene's germline CDR1 is SGHRS and CDR2 YFSETQ. V shed 7 bases and J shed 2 bases, with 13 bases lying between them. The chain's CDR3 is CASDFRVAYNSPLHF. The CDR3 bases are TGCGCCAGCGACTTCCGGGTGGCCTATAATTCACCCCTCCACTTT.

Only one count was recorded for this clone. This chain uses TRBV5-1 with TRBJ2-2; the match to TRBD2 covers 8 bases. The CDR3 is 18 amino acids. Germline V gene sequence: CDR1 SGHRS, CDR2 YFSETQ. V was pared by 5 bases and J by 3 bases, with 15 bases of the junction left unmatched. CDR3 sequence: CASSRGGLAGRHTGELFF. In nucleotides, the CDR3 is TGCGCCAGCAGTCGGGGGGGACTCGCCGGAAGGCACACCGGGGAGCTGTTTTTT.

J is TRBJ2-3 and V is TRBV10-1; tentative D call: TRBD1 (5 bases). V was trimmed by 4 bases and J by 7 bases, leaving 12 bases between them. Germline V gene lookup returns CDR1 WNHNN and CDR2 SYGVQD (reference sequence). The CDR3 totals 13 residues. CDR3 region: CASSGQGGNTQYF. The CDR3 coding sequence is TGCGCCAGCAGTGGGCAGGGCGGTAATACGCAGTATTTT.

This clone has only one observation. The chain links TRBV2 to TRBJ1-4; 10 bases are shared with TRBD1. The ends lost 4 bases at V and 5 bases at J; junction bases unmatched: 1. Germline CDR1 reads SNHLY; CDR2 reads FYNNEI. CDR3 length: 14 residues. The CDR3 here is CASSGQGANEKLFF. The CDR3 nucleotides read TGTGCCAGCAGTGGACAGGGGGCGAATGAAAAACTGTTTTTT.

This chain uses TRBV6-1 with TRBJ2-7; the D gene is possibly TRBD1 (7 bases). Trimming removed 7 bases at V and 5 bases at J, with 15 bases between. The V gene's germline CDR1 is MNHNS and CDR2 SASEGT. The CDR3 consists of 13 residues. CDR3 in amino acids: CASMEGTENEQYF. DNA for the CDR3: TGTGCCAGCATGGAGGGGACAGAAAACGAGCAGTACTTC.

V usage is TRBV6-1 and J usage is TRBJ2-3; possibly TRBD2 for D (5 bases). Germline V gene sequence: CDR1 MNHNS, CDR2 SASEGT. Trimming took 5 bases from V and 4 from J, leaving 13 bases between them. The CDR3 has 14 amino acids. CDR3 residues: CASSPSGVADTQYF. Here the CDR3 DNA reads TGTGCCAGCAGTCCGAGCGGCGTCGCAGATACGCAGTATTTT.

For this clone: An end of the junction does not agree with germline; a read error may underlie this. CDR3 sequence: CNRPASGTYEQYF. The CDR3 DNA is TGCAATCGGCCGGCTAGCGGTACCTACGAGCAGTACTTC. The V and J genes are TRBV11-3 and TRBJ2-7; 7 bases agree with TRBD2. The CDR3 has 13 amino acids. Germline V gives CDR1 SGHNT, CDR2 YENEEA.

The genes are TRBV15 and TRBJ2-5; perhaps TRBD1 as D (5 bases). The CDR3 extends over 16 amino acids. V gave up 1 base and J gave up 2 bases, with 14 bases separating them. Germline V gene sequence: CDR1 LNHNV, CDR2 YYDKDF (reference sequence). In DNA form, the CDR3 reads TGTGCCACCAGCAGAGTAAACAGGCGGATACAAGAGACCCAGTACTTC. Translated, it gives CATSRVNRRIQETQYF.

V and J are TRBV5-1 and TRBJ2-7; TRBD2 aligns across 7 bases. CDR1 is SGHRS and CDR2 is YFSETQ in the germline V gene. The CDR3 consists of 14 residues. V was pared by 3 bases and J by 7 bases, with 10 bases of the junction left unmatched. DNA for the CDR3: TGCGCCAGCAGCTACCGGGGGGTGTCGGGAGAGCAGTACTTC. The encoded protein is CASSYRGVSGEQYF.

The gene calls are TRBV5-6 and TRBJ2-2; tentatively, D is TRBD2 (5 bases). The CDR3 is 16 amino acids. The germline CDR1 and CDR2 sequences are SGHDT and YYEEEE. The V gene lost 4 bases and the J gene lost 4 bases, with 17 bases spanning the gap. Here the CDR3 DNA reads TGTGCCAGCAGCACCCGACTACTACCGGGCACCGGGGAGCTGTTTTTT. Amino acid sequence: CASSTRLLPGTGELFF.

The rearrangement uses TRBV4-2 and TRBJ2-7; maybe TRBD2 (5 bases). Germline assignment: CDR1 LGHNA and CDR2 YNFKEQ. This CDR3 contains 16 residues. V was shortened by 2 bases and J by 3 bases, with 17 bases between the two germline ends. Written as DNA, the CDR3 is TGTGCCAGCAGCCAAACTTCGACCGGGGAACTCTACGAGCAGTACTTC. Its protein product is CASSQTSTGELYEQYF.

The rearrangement joins TRBV18 to TRBJ2-1, with 10 bases lining up with TRBD2. Germline values: CDR1 KGHSH, CDR2 LQKENI. The CDR3 has 15 residues. Germline trimming cut 0 bases from V and 10 bases from J; bases unmatched to any gene: 6. The CDR3 loop is CASSPPAGGPREQFF. CDR3 sequence (DNA): TGTGCCAGCTCACCACCAGCGGGAGGGCCCAGGGAGCAGTTCTTC.

The chain joins TRBV28 to TRBJ1-5; no definite D call. V was clipped by 5 bases and J by 0 bases, with 5 bases between them. The germline gives CDR1 MDHEN, CDR2 SYDVKM. This CDR3 is 13 amino acids long. The CDR3 DNA follows: TGTGCCAGCAGTACAAATAGCAATCAGCCCCAGCATTTT. As protein: CASSTNSNQPQHF. The full variable domain, rest sourced from reference TRBV28 and TRBJ1-5, is DVKVTQSSRYLVKRTGEKVFLECVQDMDHENMFWYRQDPGLGLRLIYFSYDVKMKEKGDIPEGYSVSREKKERFSLILESASTNQTSMYLCASSTNSNQPQHFGDGTRLSIL.

The chain has TRBV5-4 and TRBJ1-3; maybe TRBD1 (6 bases). The V end was cut by 5 bases, the J end by 3 bases, with 12 bases between. This CDR3 is built from 14 residues. Per the germline V gene, CDR1 is SGHNT and CDR2 is YYREEE (reference sequence). CDR3 sequence: CASRVQGFGNTIYF. DNA of the CDR3: TGTGCCAGCAGGGTACAGGGATTTGGAAACACCATATATTTT. The full variable domain, in which reference TRBV5-4 and TRBJ1-3 provide the parts outside the CDR3, is ETGVTQSPTHLIKTRGQQVTLRCSSQSGHNTVSWYQQALGQGPQFIFQYYREEENGRGNFPPRFSGLQFPNYSSELNVNALELDDSALYLCASRVQGFGNTIYFGEGSWLTVV.

The CDR3 DNA sequence: TGTGCCAGCAGAGAGCCGGGACAGGGTGGCACCGGGGAGCTGTTTTTT. Protein: CASREPGQGGTGELFF. This rearrangement joins TRBV28 to TRBJ2-2; 9 bases are shared with TRBD1. The ends lost 6 bases at V and 4 bases at J; junction bases unmatched: 9. The CDR3 is 16 residues long. Germline CDR1 reads MDHEN; CDR2 reads SYDVKM.

V usage is TRBV5-1 and J usage is TRBJ2-7; possible D gene TRBD2, 6 bases. Germline loops: CDR1 SGHRS, CDR2 YFSETQ. V was clipped by 0 bases and J by 0 bases, with 10 bases between them. The CDR3 extends over 15 amino acids. CDR3 loop: CASSLERAPSYEQYF. CDR3 sequence (DNA): TGCGCCAGCAGCTTGGAGCGGGCTCCCTCCTACGAGCAGTACTTC.

The chain recombines TRBV6-6 with TRBJ1-5, with a possible D match to TRBD1 (5 bases). This CDR3 comprises 15 residues. V lost 6 bases and J 5 bases, leaving 17 bases between the germline ends. The germline CDR1 and CDR2 sequences are MNHNY and SVGAGI (reference sequence). This chain's CDR3 is CASREQEKYYQPQHF. Written as DNA, the CDR3 is TGTGCCAGCAGGGAACAGGAAAAATACTATCAGCCCCAGCATTTT.

The table lists this clone with a count of one. J is TRBJ2-3 and V is TRBV9; D call uncertain. The germline CDR1 and CDR2 sequences are SGDLS and YYNGEE. This CDR3 spans 15 amino acids. With 0 bases removed from V and 6 bases from J, the gap between germline ends came to 14 bases. CDR3 amino acids: CASSVVSGTPDTQYF. CDR3 in DNA: TGTGCCAGCAGCGTAGTATCAGGTACCCCCGATACGCAGTATTTT.

The rearrangement links TRBV7-9 to TRBJ2-2; D might be TRBD1 (6 bases). The length of the CDR3 is 14 residues. Germline V gene data show CDR1 as SEHNR and CDR2 as FQNEAQ (reference sequence). With 5 bases removed from V and 3 bases from J, the gap between germline ends came to 10 bases. CDR3 protein: CASSEYRDTGELFF. The CDR3 nucleotides read TGTGCCAGCAGCGAGTACAGGGACACCGGGGAGCTGTTTTTT.